The source of this T cell receptor beta chain is a study of cytomegalovirus exposure and HLA in healthy donors. Study outcomes and limitations: Sequencing likely caused a cluster of highly shared sequence variants.

As concerns this clone: Its antigen is currently unknown.

Both 60 Vbeta primers and 13 Jbeta primers went into the PCR. Produced via immunoSEQ multiplex PCR; TCRdb's table is partial and in-frame only. This sample has some 94,000 clones, with over 75% found just once. Trimming stripped 4 bases from V and 4 bases from J, with 13 bases between. This CDR3 comprises 14 residues. CDR1 and CDR2 from the germline V gene are MNHNS and SASEGT. Sequencing used PBMCs. The origin of this receptor is a man in his forties in good health and CMV-seronegative. The chain employs TRBV6-1 and TRBJ1-2, with D perhaps TRBD1 (5 bases). Here the CDR3 reads CASSALGEVYGYTF. DNA for the CDR3: TGTGCCAGCAGTGCCTTAGGGGAGGTCTATGGCTACACCTTC.